These T cell receptor beta chains were read from a single sample in a study of siplizumab effects on memory and regulatory T cells. Profiling relied on immunoSEQ multiplex PCR, and the TCRdb table lists in-frame clones only, not all of them. The sample comprises about 91,000 clones, over 85% of which are singletons, and 6.5% rests with the top ten. Material for sequencing was CD8+ T cells sorted from blood. Source of these receptors: a human donor in good health. Both conserved end residues are part of each CDR3. The D gene is left open where the match is weak. Not every row has a clone size; where given, it reads once, few, many or a size class.

D	V	J	size	CDR3	DNA
NA	TRBV19	TRBJ1-1	NA	CASSIGRTEAFF	TGTGCCAGTAGTATCGGACGGACTGAAGCTTTCTTT
NA	TRBV13	TRBJ2-1	NA	CASSLGRGNEQFF	TGTGCCAGCAGCTTAGGCCGAGGGAATGAGCAGTTCTTC
TRBD1	TRBV4-2	TRBJ2-7	NA	CASSQDWPGGNEQYF	TGTGCCAGCAGCCAAGATTGGCCAGGGGGCAACGAGCAGTACTTC
TRBD1	TRBV13	TRBJ2-7	NA	CASKAGGLHEQYF	TGTGCCAGCAAGGCAGGGGGCCTCCACGAGCAGTACTTC
NA	TRBV7-8	TRBJ2-5	NA	CASSLEWGPKEGQYF	TGTGCCAGCAGCTTAGAATGGGGACCCAAGGAGGGCCAGTACTTC
NA	TRBV5-1	TRBJ1-1	NA	CASSLEGAEAFF	TGCGCCAGCAGCTTGGAGGGAGCCGAAGCTTTCTTT
NA	TRBV6-1	TRBJ1-3	once	CASSEGTGSGNTIYF	TGTGCCAGCAGTGAAGGGACGGGGTCTGGAAACACCATATATTTT
NA	TRBV6-1	TRBJ1-2	NA	CASSEVGDLIYYGYTF	TGTGCCAGCAGTGAAGTTGGGGATTTGATTTACTATGGCTACACCTTC
NA	TRBV11-3	TRBJ2-1	NA	CASSFSRGVEQFF	TGTGCCAGCAGCTTCTCCAGGGGGGTTGAGCAGTTCTTC
NA	TRBV7-9	TRBJ1-3	NA	CASGPGNTIYF	TGTGCCAGCGGACCTGGAAACACCATATATTTT
NA	TRBV19	TRBJ2-7	NA	CASSTRDVSYEQYF	TGTGCCAGTAGTACCAGGGACGTCTCCTACGAGCAGTACTTC